Listed below are T cell receptor beta chains from one sample, sequenced in a study of chronic HIV infection and antiretroviral therapy. TCRdb used MiXCR to reprocess the 5' RACE reads, holding one entry per CDR3 protein. The table has about 31,000 distinct CDR3 sequences, about 9.7% seen once. Sequenced input: peripheral blood. Receptors originate from an adult who had HIV and had not received antiretroviral therapy, or was an uninfected healthy control (not recorded which). Both conserved end residues are part of each CDR3. A D gene is named only where the DNA matches it firmly. Size values are once, few and many counts, or a class for expanded clones, and some rows have none.

v_call: TRBV5-1
j_call: TRBJ2-3
d_call: TRBD2
clone_size: few
cdr3_nt: TGCGCCAGCAGCGCGGGACTAGGGACAGATACGCAGTATTTT
cdr3_aa: CASSAGLGTDTQYF

v_call: TRBV19
j_call: TRBJ2-1
d_call: TRBD1
clone_size: -
cdr3_nt: TGTGCCAGTAGGGACAGGGCGAGCTCCTACAATGAGCAGTTCTTC
cdr3_aa: CASRDRASSYNEQFF

v_call: TRBV28
j_call: TRBJ2-7
d_call: TRBD2
clone_size: few
cdr3_nt: TGTGCCAGCAGTAGGACTAGCGGGGACCGAAGGGGCCACGAGCAGTACTTC
cdr3_aa: CASSRTSGDRRGHEQYF

v_call: TRBV20-1
j_call: TRBJ1-5
d_call: TRBD1
clone_size: many
cdr3_nt: TGCAGTGCTATAACAGGGGGAAGTCGCAATCAGCCCCAGCATTTT
cdr3_aa: CSAITGGSRNQPQHF

v_call: TRBV12-3/TRBV12-4
j_call: TRBJ1-1
d_call: TRBD1
clone_size: -
cdr3_nt: TGTGCCAGCAGTTTATCCCCGGGACAGCGGCATGAAGCTTTCTTT
cdr3_aa: CASSLSPGQRHEAFF

v_call: TRBV28
j_call: TRBJ1-1
d_call: -
clone_size: few
cdr3_nt: TGTGCCAGCAGCCTCCGGGAAGCTTTCTTT
cdr3_aa: CASSLREAFF

v_call: TRBV20-1
j_call: TRBJ2-6
d_call: -
clone_size: many
cdr3_nt: TGCAGTGCTAGAAGTCAGGGTAATGGGGCCAACGTCCTGACTTTC
cdr3_aa: CSARSQGNGANVLTF

v_call: TRBV7-9
j_call: TRBJ1-1
d_call: -
clone_size: -
cdr3_nt: TGTGCCAGCACCCCGACTGGGGGCTCCACTGAAGCTTTCTTT
cdr3_aa: CASTPTGGSTEAFF

v_call: TRBV4-2
j_call: TRBJ1-1
d_call: -
clone_size: -
cdr3_nt: TGTGCCAGCAGCCAAGCGGTGGATGGTGAAGCTTTCTTT
cdr3_aa: CASSQAVDGEAFF

v_call: TRBV20-1
j_call: TRBJ1-4
d_call: -
clone_size: -
cdr3_nt: TGCAGTGCCCTCATCTCAACTAATGAAAAACTGTTTTTT
cdr3_aa: CSALISTNEKLFF

v_call: TRBV2
j_call: TRBJ2-5
d_call: -
clone_size: -
cdr3_nt: TGTGCCAGACAAAACAGGTCCTACCAAGAGACCCAGTACTTC
cdr3_aa: CARQNRSYQETQYF

v_call: TRBV2
j_call: TRBJ2-4
d_call: -
clone_size: few
cdr3_nt: TGTGCCAGCATTGAGAATAGCGGACTAGCCAAAAACATTCAGTACTTC
cdr3_aa: CASIENSGLAKNIQYF

v_call: TRBV7-9
j_call: TRBJ2-1
d_call: -
clone_size: -
cdr3_nt: TGTGCCAGCAGCTTACTCCTTCTGTCCTACAATGAGCAGTTCTTC
cdr3_aa: CASSLLLLSYNEQFF

v_call: TRBV4-3
j_call: TRBJ2-2
d_call: TRBD1
clone_size: many
cdr3_nt: TGCGCCAGCAGCCAAGCGGGACAGGGGTTCCCCGGGGAGCTGTTTTTT
cdr3_aa: CASSQAGQGFPGELFF

v_call: TRBV4-2
j_call: TRBJ1-2
d_call: -
clone_size: many
cdr3_nt: TGTGCCAGCAGCCAAGGGCAGGGTACCTATGGCTACACCTTC
cdr3_aa: CASSQGQGTYGYTF

v_call: TRBV28
j_call: TRBJ2-1
d_call: -
clone_size: -
cdr3_nt: TGTGCCAGCAGTTTGGTCGGCGGCTACACCGGGGATGAGCAGTTCTTC
cdr3_aa: CASSLVGGYTGDEQFF

v_call: TRBV6-2/TRBV6-3
j_call: TRBJ2-7
d_call: -
clone_size: many
cdr3_nt: TGTGCCAGCAGTCGGGGACTTTCCCCTCTCTACGAGCAGTACTTC
cdr3_aa: CASSRGLSPLYEQYF

v_call: TRBV2
j_call: TRBJ1-5
d_call: -
clone_size: few
cdr3_nt: TGTGCCAGCAGCCTGGGGGGGGTAAAGCCCCAGCATTTT
cdr3_aa: CASSLGGVKPQHF

v_call: TRBV20-1
j_call: TRBJ2-3
d_call: TRBD2
clone_size: many
cdr3_nt: TGCAGTGCTAGAGACGCGGGGGGGGCGAAAGATACGCAGTATTTT
cdr3_aa: CSARDAGGAKDTQYF

v_call: TRBV10-3
j_call: TRBJ2-1
d_call: TRBD2
clone_size: -
cdr3_nt: TGTGCCATCAGTGACGGACTAGCGGGGGGCCCGGGACCTTACAATGAGCAGTTCTTC
cdr3_aa: CAISDGLAGGPGPYNEQFF

v_call: TRBV25-1
j_call: TRBJ2-5
d_call: -
clone_size: many
cdr3_nt: TGTGCCAGCAGTGAAAGTGGAGGGCAGGAGACCCAGTACTTC
cdr3_aa: CASSESGGQETQYF

v_call: TRBV7-2
j_call: TRBJ2-7
d_call: TRBD2
clone_size: many
cdr3_nt: TGTGCCAGCAGAACCGGGACTAGCGGGACCTACGAGCAGTACTTC
cdr3_aa: CASRTGTSGTYEQYF

v_call: TRBV6-2/TRBV6-3
j_call: TRBJ1-2
d_call: -
clone_size: -
cdr3_nt: TGTGCCAGCAGCCGTACAGGACCCTATGGCTACACCTTC
cdr3_aa: CASSRTGPYGYTF

v_call: TRBV29-1
j_call: TRBJ2-2
d_call: TRBD2
clone_size: many
cdr3_nt: TGCAGCGTTGGGGGCGAGCGGGAGCGGACCGGGGAGCTGTTTTTT
cdr3_aa: CSVGGERERTGELFF

v_call: TRBV2
j_call: TRBJ1-5
d_call: -
clone_size: -
cdr3_nt: TGTGCCAGCAGTGAATTGTTTCAGCCCCAGCATTTT
cdr3_aa: CASSELFQPQHF

v_call: TRBV5-1
j_call: TRBJ2-1
d_call: TRBD2
clone_size: -
cdr3_nt: TGCGCCAGCAGCTTGGGGGAGGGCAATGAGCAGTTCTTC
cdr3_aa: CASSLGEGNEQFF

v_call: TRBV3-1
j_call: TRBJ1-3
d_call: -
clone_size: -
cdr3_nt: TGTGCCAGCAGCCCTCAGGCTGGAAACACCATATATTTT
cdr3_aa: CASSPQAGNTIYF

v_call: TRBV6-2/TRBV6-3
j_call: TRBJ1-1
d_call: -
clone_size: many
cdr3_nt: TGTGCCAGCAGTTACGAGGGGAACACTGAAGCTTTCTTT
cdr3_aa: CASSYEGNTEAFF

v_call: TRBV3-1
j_call: TRBJ1-3
d_call: -
clone_size: few
cdr3_nt: TGTGCCAGCAGCCAAGAGGGAGGATCAAGTGGAAACACCATATATTTT
cdr3_aa: CASSQEGGSSGNTIYF

v_call: TRBV7-2
j_call: TRBJ2-1
d_call: TRBD2
clone_size: -
cdr3_nt: TGTGCCAGCAGCTTAAGCCTAGCGGGGGTTGAGCAGTTCTTC
cdr3_aa: CASSLSLAGVEQFF

v_call: TRBV12-3/TRBV12-4
j_call: TRBJ1-1
d_call: -
clone_size: -
cdr3_nt: TGTGCCAGCAGTTTTTATGAGAACACTGAAGCTTTCTTT
cdr3_aa: CASSFYENTEAFF

v_call: TRBV7-9
j_call: TRBJ2-7
d_call: -
clone_size: many
cdr3_nt: TGTGCCAGCAGCTTGGGGGGACAAGGCTACGAGCAGTACTTC
cdr3_aa: CASSLGGQGYEQYF